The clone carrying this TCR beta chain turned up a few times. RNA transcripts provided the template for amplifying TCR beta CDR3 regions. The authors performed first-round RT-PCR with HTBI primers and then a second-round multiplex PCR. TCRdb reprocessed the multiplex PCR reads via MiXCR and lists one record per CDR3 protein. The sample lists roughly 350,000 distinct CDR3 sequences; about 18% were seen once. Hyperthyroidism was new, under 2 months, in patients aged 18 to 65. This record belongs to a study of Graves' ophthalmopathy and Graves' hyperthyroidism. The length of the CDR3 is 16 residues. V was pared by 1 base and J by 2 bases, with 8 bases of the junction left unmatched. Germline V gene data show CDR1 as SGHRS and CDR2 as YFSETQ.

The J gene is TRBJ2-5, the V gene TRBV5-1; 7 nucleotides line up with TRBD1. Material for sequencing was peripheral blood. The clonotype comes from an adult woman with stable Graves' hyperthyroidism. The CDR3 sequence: CASSLTGATGQETQYF. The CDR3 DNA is TGCGCCAGCAGCTTGACCGGGGCGACAGGGCAAGAGACCCAGTACTTC.